This is a list of T cell receptor beta chains from one sample in a study of blood T cell repertoires in COVID-19. Libraries were prepared by immunoSEQ multiplex PCR; TCRdb keeps only in-frame clonotypes and omits some of them. The repertoire has roughly 13,000 clones, about 92% of them found once; the top ten carry 8.1%. Sequencing was carried out using peripheral blood. The source is a human donor in a cohort sampled during active COVID-19. CDR3s include the opening cysteine and the closing phenylalanine or tryptophan. A D gene is named only where the DNA matches it firmly. Clone size is stated in some rows and not others, as once, few, many or a class when expanded.

clone size	J gene	D gene	V gene	CDR3 DNA	CDR3 protein
.	TRBJ2-5	TRBD2	TRBV6-2/TRBV6-3	TGTGCCAGCAGTCACAAGCGGGGGGTACCTCTCGAGACCCAGTACTTC	CASSHKRGVPLETQYF
.	TRBJ2-3	TRBD1	TRBV19	TGTGCCAGTAGTATAGACCGGACAGGGGCCGATACGCAGTATTTT	CASSIDRTGADTQYF
.	TRBJ2-7	.	TRBV3-1/TRBV3-2	TGTGCCAGCAGCCCGAATTTGGGACAGCGTAGAGCATTAGCGGGGCACGAGCAGTACTTC	CASSPNLGQRRALAGHEQYF
.	TRBJ1-4	.	TRBV6-5	TGTGCCAGCAGCAGAACAGCAACTAATGAAAAACTGTTTTTT	CASSRTATNEKLFF
.	TRBJ2-3	TRBD2	TRBV5-1	TGCGCCAGCAGCTTGGATCCTAGCGGGACGCCCACAGATACGCAGTATTTT	CASSLDPSGTPTDTQYF
once	TRBJ1-5	.	TRBV9	TGTGCCAGCAGCGTAGGGCCCGAAAGCAATCAGCCCCAGCATTTT	CASSVGPESNQPQHF
once	TRBJ2-2	.	TRBV4-2	TGTGCCAGCAGCCAAGATCTACTAGCAGCCGGGGAGCTGTTTTTT	CASSQDLLAAGELFF
medium-sized	TRBJ2-1	.	TRBV14	TGTGCCAGCAGCCTTAGGCATAACCCGGGGGATGAGCAGTTCTTC	CASSLRHNPGDEQFF
once	TRBJ1-1	TRBD1	TRBV7-2	TGTGCCAGCAGCTCCTCGACAGGGCGCACTGCAGCTTTCTTT	CASSSSTGRTAAFF
once	TRBJ2-7	.	TRBV12-3/TRBV12-4	TGTGCCAGCAGTTTAGCGGGCAGCTACGAGCAGTACTTC	CASSLAGSYEQYF
few	TRBJ1-2	.	TRBV15	TGTGCCACCAGCAGAGATCCCCCCTCTGGGCGCGGCTACACCTTC	CATSRDPPSGRGYTF
.	TRBJ2-3	TRBD1	TRBV25-1	TGTGCCAGCAGTGTAGACAGGGGGAACACAGATACGCAGTATTTT	CASSVDRGNTDTQYF
few	TRBJ2-2	.	TRBV18	TGTGCCAGCTCACCACCGACAGGGAACACCGGGGAGCTGTTTTTT	CASSPPTGNTGELFF
.	TRBJ1-2	TRBD1	TRBV28	TGTGCCAGCAGTTTAGGACAGGAGAACTATGGCTACACCTTC	CASSLGQENYGYTF
.	TRBJ2-3	TRBD2	TRBV6-5	TGTGCCAGCAATTCCCGGACTAGCAAGACAGATACGCAGTATTTT	CASNSRTSKTDTQYF
.	TRBJ2-3	TRBD2	TRBV19	TGTGCCAGTAGCAAAAGGACTAGCGGAAGCTACGATACGCAGTATTTT	CASSKRTSGSYDTQYF